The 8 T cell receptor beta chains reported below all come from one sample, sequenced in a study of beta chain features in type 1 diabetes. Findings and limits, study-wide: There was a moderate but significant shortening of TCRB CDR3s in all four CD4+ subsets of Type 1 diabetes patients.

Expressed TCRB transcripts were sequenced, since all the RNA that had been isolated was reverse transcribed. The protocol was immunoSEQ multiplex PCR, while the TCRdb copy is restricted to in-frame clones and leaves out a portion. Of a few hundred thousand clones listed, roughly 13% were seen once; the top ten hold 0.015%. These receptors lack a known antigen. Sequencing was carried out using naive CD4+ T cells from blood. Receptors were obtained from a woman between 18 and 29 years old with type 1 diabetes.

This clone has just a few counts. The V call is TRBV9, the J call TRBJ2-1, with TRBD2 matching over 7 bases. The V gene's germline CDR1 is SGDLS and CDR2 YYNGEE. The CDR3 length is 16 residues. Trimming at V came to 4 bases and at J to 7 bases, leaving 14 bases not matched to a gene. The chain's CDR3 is CASSPRLAPSGNEQFF. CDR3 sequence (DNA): TGTGCCAGCAGCCCCCGACTAGCTCCTTCTGGTAATGAGCAGTTCTTC.

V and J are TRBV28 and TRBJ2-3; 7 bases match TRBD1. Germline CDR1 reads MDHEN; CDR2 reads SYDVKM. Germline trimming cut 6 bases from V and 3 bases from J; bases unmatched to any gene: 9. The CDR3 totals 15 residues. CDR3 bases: TGTGCCAGCAGATACAGGGGAAAATGGACAGATACGCAGTATTTT. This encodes CASRYRGKWTDTQYF.

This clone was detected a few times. The CDR3 is CASSLLGITNTGELFF. CDR3 coding DNA: TGTGCCAGCAGCTTACTCGGGATCACGAACACCGGGGAGCTGTTTTTT. The rearrangement uses TRBV7-2 and TRBJ2-2, with D perhaps matching TRBD2 (5 bases). Germline V lookup: CDR1 SGHTA, CDR2 FQGNSA. The CDR3 has 16 amino acids. V lost 2 bases and J 0 bases, leaving 10 bases between the germline ends. Using reference TRBV7-2 and TRBJ2-2 for the parts outside the CDR3, the full variable domain is GAGVSQSPSNKVTEKGKDVELRCDPISGHTALYWYRQSLGQGLEFLIYFQGNSAPDKSGLPSDRFSAERTGGSVSTLTIQRTQQEDSAVYLCASSLLGITNTGELFFGEGSRLTVL.

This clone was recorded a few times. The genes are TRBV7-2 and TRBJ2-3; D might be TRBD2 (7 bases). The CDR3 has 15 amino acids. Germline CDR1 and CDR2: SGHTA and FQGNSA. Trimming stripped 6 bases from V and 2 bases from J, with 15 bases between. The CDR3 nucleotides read TGTGCCAGCAGGGAATCGCGGGGGCCCACAGATACGCAGTATTTT. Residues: CASRESRGPTDTQYF.

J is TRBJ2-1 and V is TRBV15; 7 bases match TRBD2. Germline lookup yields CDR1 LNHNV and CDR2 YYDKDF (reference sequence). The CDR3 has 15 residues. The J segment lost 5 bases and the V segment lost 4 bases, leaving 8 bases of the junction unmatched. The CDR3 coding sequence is TGTGCCACCAGCAAGACTAGCCTGTACAACAATGAGCAGTTCTTC. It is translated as CATSKTSLYNNEQFF. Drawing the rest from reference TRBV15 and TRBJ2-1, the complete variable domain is DAMVIQNPRYQVTQFGKPVTLSCSQTLNHNVMYWYQQKSSQAPKLLFHYYDKDFNNEADTPDNFQSRRPNTSFCFLDIRSPGLGDTAMYLCATSKTSLYNNEQFFGPGTRLTVL.

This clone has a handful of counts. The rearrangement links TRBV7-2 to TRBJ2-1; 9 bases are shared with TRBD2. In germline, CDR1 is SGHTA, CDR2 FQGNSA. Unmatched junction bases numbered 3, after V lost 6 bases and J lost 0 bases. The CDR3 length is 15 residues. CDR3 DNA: TGTGCCAGCAGGGCGGGAGGGCTCTCCTACAATGAGCAGTTCTTC. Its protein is CASRAGGLSYNEQFF.

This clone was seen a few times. The chain's CDR3 is CASRRDREGYTF. CDR3 coding DNA: TGTGCCAGCAGACGGGACAGGGAGGGCTACACCTTC. V gene TRBV5-4 combines with J gene TRBJ1-2; 9 positions agree with TRBD1. CDR1 SGHNT and CDR2 YYREEE come from the germline V gene (reference sequence). V lost 5 bases and J lost 8; bases outside the gene matches: 4. This CDR3 comprises 12 residues. Combining the CDR3 with reference TRBV5-4 and TRBJ1-2 gives the whole variable domain ETGVTQSPTHLIKTRGQQVTLRCSSQSGHNTVSWYQQALGQGPQFIFQYYREEENGRGNFPPRFSGLQFPNYSSELNVNALELDDSALYLCASRRDREGYTFGSGTRLTVV.

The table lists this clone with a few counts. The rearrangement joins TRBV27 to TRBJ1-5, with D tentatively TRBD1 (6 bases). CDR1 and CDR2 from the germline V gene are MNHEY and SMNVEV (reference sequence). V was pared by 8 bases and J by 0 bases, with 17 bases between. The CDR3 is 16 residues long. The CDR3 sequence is CASAGAREDSNQPQHF. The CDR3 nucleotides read TGTGCCAGCGCGGGGGCCCGGGAGGATAGCAATCAGCCCCAGCATTTT.